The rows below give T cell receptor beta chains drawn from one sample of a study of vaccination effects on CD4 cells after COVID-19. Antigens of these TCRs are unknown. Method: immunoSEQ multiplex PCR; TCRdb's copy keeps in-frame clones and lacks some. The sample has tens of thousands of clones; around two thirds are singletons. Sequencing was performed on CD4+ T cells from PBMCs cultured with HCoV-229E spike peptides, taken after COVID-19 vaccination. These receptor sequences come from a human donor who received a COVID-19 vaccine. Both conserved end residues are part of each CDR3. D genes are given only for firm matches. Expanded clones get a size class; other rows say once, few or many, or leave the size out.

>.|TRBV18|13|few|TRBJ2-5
CASSPGDQETQYF
TGTGCCAGCTCACCGGGGGATCAAGAGACCCAGTACTTC
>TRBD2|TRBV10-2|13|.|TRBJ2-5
CASRLAGQETQYF
TGCGCCAGCCGACTAGCGGGGCAAGAGACCCAGTACTTC
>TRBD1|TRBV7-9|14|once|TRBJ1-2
CASSPGTGGYGYTF
TGTGCCAGCAGCCCCGGGACAGGGGGCTATGGCTACACCTTC
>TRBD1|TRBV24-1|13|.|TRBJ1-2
CATRGTGEDGYTF
TGTGCCACCAGGGGGACAGGGGAAGATGGCTACACCTTC
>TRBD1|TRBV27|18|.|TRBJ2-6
CASSYRTGLSSGANVLTF
TGTGCCAGCAGCTACCGGACAGGGCTAAGCTCTGGGGCCAACGTCCTGACTTTC
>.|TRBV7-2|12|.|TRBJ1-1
CASSLIRTEAFF
TGTGCCAGCAGTCTTATCCGGACTGAAGCTTTCTTT
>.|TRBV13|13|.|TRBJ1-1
CASSKNRVTEAFF
TGTGCCAGCAGCAAAAACAGGGTTACTGAAGCTTTCTTT
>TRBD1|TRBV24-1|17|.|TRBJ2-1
CATSDTGGTPPYNEQFF
TGTGCCACCAGTGACACAGGGGGAACTCCTCCCTACAATGAGCAGTTCTTC
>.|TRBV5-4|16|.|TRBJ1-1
CASSLRAQTLNTEAFF
TGTGCCAGCAGCTTGAGAGCACAGACACTGAACACTGAAGCTTTCTTT
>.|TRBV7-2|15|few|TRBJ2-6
CASSSRNSGANVLTF
TGTGCCAGCAGCTCCCGAAACTCTGGGGCCAACGTCCTGACTTTC
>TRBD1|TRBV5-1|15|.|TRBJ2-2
CASSLVAGGGGELFF
TGCGCCAGCAGCTTGGTGGCAGGGGGCGGCGGGGAGCTGTTTTTT
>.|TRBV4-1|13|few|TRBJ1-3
CASSQAQGNTIYF
TGCGCCAGCAGCCAAGCCCAGGGAAACACCATATATTTT
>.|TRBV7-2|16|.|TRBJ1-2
CASSSNLGGGGYGYTF
TGTGCCAGCAGCTCCAACTTAGGCGGGGGCGGCTATGGCTACACCTTC
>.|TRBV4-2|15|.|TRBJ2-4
CASSLSPGPQNIQYF
TGTGCCAGCAGCTTATCTCCGGGGCCACAGAACATTCAGTACTTC
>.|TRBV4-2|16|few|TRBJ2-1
CASSQAASYVLGEQFF
TGTGCCAGCAGCCAAGCGGCTAGTTATGTTTTAGGTGAGCAGTTCTTC
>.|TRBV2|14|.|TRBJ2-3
CASSRDGGEDTQYF
TGTGCCAGCAGTCGGGACGGCGGAGAAGATACGCAGTATTTT
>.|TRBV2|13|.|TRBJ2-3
CATQRDSTDTQYF
TGTGCCACCCAAAGGGACAGCACAGATACGCAGTATTTT
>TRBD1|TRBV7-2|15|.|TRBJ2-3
CASNRRTGDPDTQYF
TGTGCCAGCAATCGGCGGACAGGGGATCCAGATACGCAGTATTTT
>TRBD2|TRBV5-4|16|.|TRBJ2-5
CASSPNSGGAGETQYF
TGTGCCAGCAGTCCCAATAGCGGGGGGGCCGGTGAGACCCAGTACTTC
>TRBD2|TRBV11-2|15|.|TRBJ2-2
CASSFRGGADGELFF
TGTGCCAGCAGCTTTCGCGGGGGGGCAGACGGGGAGCTGTTTTTT
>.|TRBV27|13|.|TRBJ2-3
CASSPDSTDTQYF
TGTGCCAGCAGTCCGGACAGCACAGATACGCAGTATTTT
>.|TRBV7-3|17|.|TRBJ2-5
CASSRHARGRYQETQYF
TGTGCCAGCAGCAGACACGCCAGGGGCAGGTACCAAGAGACCCAGTACTTC
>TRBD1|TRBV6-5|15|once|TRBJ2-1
CASSFPGTGSNEQFF
TGTGCCAGCAGTTTTCCCGGGACAGGCTCCAATGAGCAGTTCTTC
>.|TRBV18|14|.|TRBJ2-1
CASSPPGPREEQFF
TGTGCCAGCTCACCCCCCGGGCCAAGAGAGGAGCAGTTCTTC
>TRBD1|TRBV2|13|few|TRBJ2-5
CASSRDSQETQYF
TGTGCCAGCAGTCGGGACAGCCAAGAGACCCAGTACTTC
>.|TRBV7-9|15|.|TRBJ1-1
CASSLISNRGAKAFF
TGTGCCAGCAGCTTAATTTCAAATCGGGGCGCTAAAGCTTTCTTT
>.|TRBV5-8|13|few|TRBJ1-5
CASSFTGPWPQHF
TGTGCCAGCAGCTTTACAGGGCCATGGCCCCAGCATTTT
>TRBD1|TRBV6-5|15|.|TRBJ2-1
CASSYAGDRDNEQFF
TGTGCCAGCAGTTATGCCGGGGACAGGGACAATGAGCAGTTCTTC
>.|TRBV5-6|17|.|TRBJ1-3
CASSLASGLFSGNTIYF
TGTGCCAGCAGCTTGGCCTCCGGCCTCTTCTCTGGAAACACCATATATTTT
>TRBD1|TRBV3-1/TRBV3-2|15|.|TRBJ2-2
CASSQGQINTGELFF
TGTGCCAGCAGCCAGGGACAGATAAACACCGGGGAGCTGTTTTTT
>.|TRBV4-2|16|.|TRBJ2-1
CASSQVQGTSYNEQFF
TGTGCCAGCAGCCAAGTGCAGGGTACGTCCTACAATGAGCAGTTCTTC
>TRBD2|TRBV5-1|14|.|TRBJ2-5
CASSFSGGRETQYF
TGCGCCAGCAGCTTCAGCGGGGGGCGAGAGACCCAGTACTTC
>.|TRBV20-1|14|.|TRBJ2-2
CSASPRRATGELFF
TGCAGTGCTAGTCCCCGACGGGCAACCGGGGAGCTGTTTTTT
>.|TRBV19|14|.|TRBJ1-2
CASSIDSSNYGYTF
TGTGCCAGTAGTATAGATTCGAGCAACTATGGCTACACCTTC
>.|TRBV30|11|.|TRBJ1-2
CAWSNGGGYTF
TGTGCCTGGAGTAACGGGGGTGGCTACACCTTC
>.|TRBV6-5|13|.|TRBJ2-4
CASNTGAKNIQYF
TGTGCCAGCAACACTGGAGCCAAAAACATTCAGTACTTC
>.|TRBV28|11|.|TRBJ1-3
CASSDRDLTYF
TGTGCCAGCAGTGACCGGGACTTAACATATTTT
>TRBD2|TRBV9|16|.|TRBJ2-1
CASSVRGGGSYNEQFF
TGTGCCAGCAGCGTCCGCGGGGGAGGCTCCTACAATGAGCAGTTCTTC
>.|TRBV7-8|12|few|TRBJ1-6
CASSLVDTPLHF
TGTGCCAGCAGCTTAGTCGATACACCCCTCCACTTT
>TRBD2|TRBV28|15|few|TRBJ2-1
CASRSSGGSYNEQFF
TGTGCCAGCAGGAGCAGCGGGGGTTCCTACAATGAGCAGTTCTTC
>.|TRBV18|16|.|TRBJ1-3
CASSPPGTVSGNTIYF
TGTGCCAGCTCACCACCGGGGACGGTCTCTGGAAACACCATATATTTT
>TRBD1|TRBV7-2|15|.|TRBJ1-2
CASSVLGQGSWGYTF
TGTGCCAGCAGCGTCCTAGGACAGGGGTCCTGGGGCTACACCTTC
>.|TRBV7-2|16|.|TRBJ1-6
CASSPNPGVDNSPLHF
TGTGCCAGCAGCCCAAATCCAGGGGTTGATAATTCACCCCTCCACTTT
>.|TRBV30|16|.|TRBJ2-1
CAWGVGATSAYNEQFF
TGTGCCTGGGGCGTCGGGGCCACGAGCGCCTACAATGAGCAGTTCTTC
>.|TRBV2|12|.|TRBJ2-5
CASRRRGETQYF
TGTGCCAGCAGACGCAGGGGAGAGACCCAGTACTTC
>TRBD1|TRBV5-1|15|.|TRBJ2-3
CASRPRTGSTDTQYF
TGCGCCAGCCGCCCTAGGACAGGGAGCACAGATACGCAGTATTTT
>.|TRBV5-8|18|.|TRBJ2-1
CASPSGLNRTGEYNEQFF
TGTGCCAGCCCGTCGGGCCTAAACAGAACCGGGGAGTACAATGAGCAGTTCTTC
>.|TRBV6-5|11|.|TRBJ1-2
CASGRGRGYTF
TGTGCCAGCGGCCGCGGACGTGGCTACACCTTC
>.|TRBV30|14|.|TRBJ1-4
CAWSVIGANEKLFF
TGTGCCTGGAGTGTAATCGGGGCTAATGAAAAACTGTTTTTT
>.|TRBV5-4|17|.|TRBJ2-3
CASSNLAVATGGSTQYF
TGTGCCAGCAGCAATCTTGCTGTAGCCACTGGGGGAAGCACGCAGTATTTT
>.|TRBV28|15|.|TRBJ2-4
CASTPGLGTLNIQYF
TGTGCCAGCACCCCAGGATTAGGTACATTAAACATTCAGTACTTC
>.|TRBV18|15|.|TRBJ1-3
CASSPTVGSGNTIYF
TGTGCCAGCTCACCAACGGTAGGCTCTGGAAACACCATATATTTT
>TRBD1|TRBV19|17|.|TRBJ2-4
CASSIPRDRGAKNIQYF
TGTGCCAGTAGTATTCCTCGGGACAGGGGAGCCAAAAACATTCAGTACTTC
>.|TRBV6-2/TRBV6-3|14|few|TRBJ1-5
CASSINHSNQPQHF
TGTGCCAGCAGTATCAATCATAGCAATCAGCCCCAGCATTTT
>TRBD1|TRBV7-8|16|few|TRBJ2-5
CASSSYQTGTAETQYF
TGTGCCAGCAGCTCCTATCAGACAGGGACGGCGGAGACCCAGTACTTC
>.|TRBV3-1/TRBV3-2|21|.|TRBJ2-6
CASSQVLPRLARSSGANVLTF
TGTGCCAGCAGCCAAGTTCTACCACGGTTGGCCCGCTCCTCTGGGGCCAACGTCCTGACTTTC
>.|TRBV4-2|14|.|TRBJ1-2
CASSQDLMGQGYTF
TGTGCCAGCAGCCAAGATCTAATGGGGCAAGGCTACACCTTC
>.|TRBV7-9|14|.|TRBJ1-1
CASSSAGGTTEAFF
TGTGCCAGCAGCTCTGCCGGGGGTACCACTGAAGCTTTCTTT
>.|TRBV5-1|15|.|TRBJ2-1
CASSLEGGSYNEQFF
TGCGCCAGCAGCCTGGAGGGCGGCTCCTACAATGAGCAGTTCTTC
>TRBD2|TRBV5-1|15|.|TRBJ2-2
CASSLGLASPGELFF
TGCGCCAGCAGCCTGGGACTAGCGAGTCCCGGGGAGCTGTTTTTT